The 10 T cell receptor beta chains listed next were all sequenced from one sample in a study of TIL therapy for anti-PD-1-resistant metastatic lung cancer. Sequencing used immunoSEQ v3. Profiling relied on immunoSEQ multiplex PCR, and the TCRdb table lists in-frame clones only, not all of them. The table records approximately 10,000 clones, 60% to 80% of them present only once. Time point specified: pre-treatment sample, taken before nivolumab and TIL therapy. The sequenced sample was blood, obtained at baseline. The receptors come from a person aged 25 to 79 with non-small cell lung cancer.

The chain recombines TRBV19 with TRBJ2-1; 9 positions match TRBD2. The germline V gene has CDR1 LNHDA and CDR2 SQIVND (reference sequence). V gave up 3 bases and J gave up 8 bases; unmatched junction bases: 14. CDR3 length: 17 residues. The CDR3 DNA is TGTGCCAGTAGTATGGGTCCGGGACTAGCAGTTACGGATGAGCAGTTCTTC. Its translation: CASSMGPGLAVTDEQFF.

This clone has a handful of counts. The chain combines TRBV2 with TRBJ2-3; 8 bases agree with TRBD2. J gave up 4 bases and V 3 bases, and 6 bases lay outside the gene matches. The CDR3 sequence is 15 residues long. Germline V lookup: CDR1 SNHLY, CDR2 FYNNEI. CDR3 nucleotides: TGTGCCAGCAGTGAGCCGGGAGGGCCCGCAGATACGCAGTATTTT. It translates to CASSEPGGPADTQYF.

The CDR3 sequence: CSASGETQYF. Written as DNA, the CDR3 is TGCAGTGCTAGCGGTGAGACCCAGTACTTC. V usage is TRBV20-1 and J usage is TRBJ2-5; D uncertain. CDR1 and CDR2 from the germline V gene are DFQATT and SNEGSKA (reference sequence). The CDR3 runs 10 residues. V lost 3 bases and J 5 bases, leaving 4 bases between the germline ends.

V is TRBV19 and J is TRBJ1-5; maybe TRBD1 (5 bases). The CDR3 spans 14 residues. Trimming pared 3 bases from V and 6 bases from J, leaving 12 bases between. Germline V gene data show CDR1 as LNHDA and CDR2 as SQIVND (reference sequence). In DNA, the CDR3 is TGTGCCAGTAGTATCACGAGGGGAGTTCAGCCCCAGCATTTT. Its protein product is CASSITRGVQPQHF.

This clone was found once. The genes are TRBV4-2 and TRBJ1-2; 8 nucleotides match TRBD1. The CDR3 is 14 residues long. With V trimmed by 6 bases and J by 7 bases, 10 bases remained unmatched. Germline CDR1 reads LGHNA; CDR2 reads YNFKEQ. The CDR3: CASSKDREPSGYTF. For the CDR3, the DNA is TGTGCCAGCAGTAAGGACAGGGAGCCGTCTGGCTACACCTTC.

The chain links TRBV9 to TRBJ2-1, with 10 bases matching TRBD2. CDR3 size: 16 residues. The germline V gene encodes CDR1 SGDLS and CDR2 YYNGEE. With 0 bases clipped from V and 7 bases from J, the junction kept 7 bases outside the gene matches. CDR3 DNA sequence: TGTGCCAGCAGCGTAGCTTCTAGCGGGAGACAGAATGAGCAGTTCTTC. Amino acid sequence: CASSVASSGRQNEQFF.

V usage is TRBV6-5 and J usage is TRBJ1-5, with D possibly matching TRBD1 (5 bases). The germline V gene encodes CDR1 MNHEY and CDR2 SVGAGI. CDR3 size: 15 residues. Trimming took 2 bases from V and 3 from J, leaving 11 bases between them. In nucleotides, the CDR3 is TGTGCCAGCAGTTACGAGGGGCGGTACAATCAGCCCCAGCATTTT. Amino acids: CASSYEGRYNQPQHF.

The CDR3 DNA follows: TGTGCCAGCAGCTCCCCGGAAGCGGGGGCCACTGAAGCTTTCTTT. Translating it yields CASSSPEAGATEAFF. This chain connects TRBV11-2 to TRBJ1-1; D perhaps matches TRBD1 (6 bases). Deletions cut 4 bases from V and 4 bases from J, with 16 bases between. The CDR3 loop spans 15 amino acids. Per germline, CDR1 SGHAT and CDR2 FQNNGV.

Only one count was recorded for this clone. The rearrangement links TRBV7-2 to TRBJ2-5; TRBD2 agrees at 8 bases. TRBJ2-7 matches the DNA end more closely, so the J call is doubtful. The CDR3 consists of 14 residues. CDR1 and CDR2 from the germline V gene are SGHTA and FQGNSA. For the CDR3, the DNA is TGTGCCAGCAGCTTAACTAGCGGTTCCTACGAGCAGTACTTC. This sequence encodes CASSLTSGSYEQYF.

This clone was found a few times. The chain joins TRBV28 to TRBJ2-1; 9 bases align to TRBD1. The trim removed 7 bases at V and 7 bases at J, leaving 20 bases unmatched. The CDR3 is made up of 18 amino acids. Germline CDR1 is MDHEN and CDR2 is SYDVKM. Here the CDR3 DNA reads TGTGCCAGCACCTCTACTGCCCCGACAGGGGGAGGGTGGAATGAGCAGTTCTTC. This gives the protein CASTSTAPTGGGWNEQFF.